This record looks at one T cell receptor beta chain sequence and its context. Its antigen is not identified. All donors participated as healthy donors of bone marrow. This entry comes from a study of cytomegalovirus exposure and HLA in healthy donors. Primers for the PCR totalled 60 Vbeta and 13 Jbeta. Repertoires were generated with immunoSEQ multiplex PCR, while TCRdb's copy carries only in-frame clones and drops some. The sample gives just under 70,000 clones, 81% of which show up once; 5% to 8.5% is in the top ten. The CDR3 length is 14 residues. CDR1 SGHRS and CDR2 YFSETQ come from the germline V gene. The ends lost 0 bases at V and 6 bases at J; junction bases unmatched: 3. Study outcomes and limitations: Near-uniform donor sequencing depth was presumed by presence/absence analyses.

The clonotype originates from a human donor in good health. The gene calls are TRBV5-1 and TRBJ2-1, with 7 positions matching TRBD1. Sequenced: PBMCs. The CDR3 loop reads CASSLGGQPNEQFF. The DNA for the CDR3 is TGCGCCAGCAGCTTGGGGGGACAGCCCAATGAGCAGTTCTTC. Looking up the rest from reference TRBV5-1 and TRBJ2-1 gives the full variable domain: KAGVTQTPRYLIKTRGQQVTLSCSPISGHRSVSWYQQTPGQGLQFLFEYFSETQRNKGNFPGRFSGRQFSNSRSEMNVSTLELGDSALYLCASSLGGQPNEQFFGPGTRLTVL.